This passage covers 30 T cell receptor beta chains from one sample sequenced in a study of T cell responses to AZD1222 COVID-19 vaccine. TCRdb keeps only in-frame clones here, not all; method: immunoSEQ multiplex PCR. The sample carries fewer than 90,000 clones, roughly 84% recorded once. The sample in question was peripheral blood, obtained 28 days after the second AZD1222 dose. These receptors all come from an adult who received the AZD1222 COVID-19 vaccine.

This clone was detected once. The rearrangement joins TRBV24-1 to TRBJ2-6; TRBD1 agrees at 7 bases. The CDR3 loop spans 18 amino acids. Germline trimming cut 4 bases from V and 4 bases from J; bases unmatched to any gene: 12. Germline CDR1 and CDR2: KGHDR and SFDVKD. Here the CDR3 DNA reads TGTGCCACCAGTGACCCGACAGGGATGGGGTCCGGGGCCAACGTCCTGACTTTC. Translation gives CATSDPTGMGSGANVLTF.

This chain connects TRBV30 to TRBJ1-3; D is unresolved. The CDR3 totals 12 residues. Looked up from germline, CDR1 is GTSNPN and CDR2 is SVGIG (reference sequence). Trimming left V 0 bases short and J 4 bases short, with 4 bases between. The CDR3 DNA reads TGTGCCTGGAGTGTAGAGGGAAACACCATATATTTT. This codes for CAWSVEGNTIYF. Filled out from reference TRBV30 and TRBJ1-3, the complete variable domain reads SQTIHQWPATLVQPVGSPLSLECTVEGTSNPNLYWYRQAAGRGLQLLFYSVGIGQISSEVPQNLSASRPQDRQFILSSKKLLLSDSGFYLCAWSVEGNTIYFGEGSWLTVV.

The V and J genes are TRBV9 and TRBJ1-4, with 10 bases aligning to TRBD1. The germline gives CDR1 SGDLS, CDR2 YYNGEE. V was pared by 0 bases and J by 8 bases, with 7 bases of the junction left unmatched. This CDR3 contains 16 residues. CDR3 sequence (DNA): TGTGCCAGCAGCGTAGGGATAGGGACAGGGGAAGAAAAACTGTTTTTT. Translated: CASSVGIGTGEEKLFF. The variable domain in full, completed from reference TRBV9 and TRBJ1-4, reads DSGVTQTPKHLITATGQRVTLRCSPRSGDLSVYWYQQSLDQGLQFLIQYYNGEERAKGNILERFSAQQFPDLHSELNLSSLELGDSALYFCASSVGIGTGEEKLFFGSGTQLSVL.

DNA for the CDR3: TGTGCCTGGGGGGCGGATAGCAATCAGCCCCAGCATTTT. Translation: CAWGADSNQPQHF. The V and J genes are TRBV30 and TRBJ1-5; D possibly corresponds to TRBD1 (5 bases). Germline V gives CDR1 GTSNPN, CDR2 SVGIG (reference sequence). V shed 5 bases and J shed 0 bases, with 8 bases lying between them. This CDR3 has 13 amino acids.

The CDR3 region is CAIRGTVETQYF. CDR3 DNA sequence: TGTGCCATCAGGGGGACGGTAGAGACCCAGTACTTC. The chain employs TRBV10-3 and TRBJ2-5, with D perhaps matching TRBD1 or TRBD2 (5 bases each). V was clipped by 6 bases and J by 4 bases, with 9 bases between them. Germline values: CDR1 ENHRY, CDR2 SYGVKD. This CDR3 has 12 amino acids.

The V call is TRBV2, the J call TRBJ1-1; TRBD1 agrees at 7 bases. This CDR3 has 16 amino acids. The germline V gene encodes CDR1 SNHLY and CDR2 FYNNEI. The V gene end was trimmed by 7 bases and the J gene end by 6 bases; junction bases not matched to a gene: 17. In DNA form, the CDR3 reads TGTGCCAGCAAGGGGGCGGGGGGCGCCGGTTTGGCTGAAGCTTTCTTT. As protein: CASKGAGGAGLAEAFF.

The V gene is TRBV16, the J gene TRBJ1-3; D is undetermined. The CDR3 has 16 residues. Trimming cost V 4 bases and J 1 base, with 14 bases left between them. Germline lookup yields CDR1 KGHSY and CDR2 FQNENV. The chain's CDR3 is CASSPSPIPSGNTIYF. CDR3 bases: TGTGCCAGCAGCCCCTCCCCGATTCCTTCTGGAAACACCATATATTTT.

The chain joins TRBV28 to TRBJ1-1; a weak D match, TRBD1 (5 bases). The CDR3 is 13 amino acids. Between the trimmed V and J ends, which lost 6 bases and 2 bases, there was a span of 10 bases. Germline V lookup: CDR1 MDHEN, CDR2 SYDVKM. CDR3: CASRRDGNTEAFF. DNA of the CDR3: TGTGCCAGCAGAAGGGACGGTAACACTGAAGCTTTCTTT.

CDR3 in amino acids: CASSPPDRGSYEQYF. CDR3 nucleotides: TGTGCCAGCTCACCACCCGACAGGGGATCCTACGAGCAGTACTTC. The chain joins TRBV18 to TRBJ2-7; TRBD1 matches 8 bases. The CDR3 sequence is 15 residues long. V was pared by 0 bases and J by 1 base, with 2 bases of the junction left unmatched. CDR1 KGHSH and CDR2 LQKENI come from the germline V gene.

The V call is TRBV27, the J call TRBJ1-3; 8 nucleotides match TRBD1. The CDR3 has 15 residues. V gave up 2 bases and J gave up 3 bases; unmatched junction bases: 3. Germline assignment: CDR1 MNHEY and CDR2 SMNVEV (reference sequence). The CDR3 is CASSLQGASGNTIYF. CDR3 nucleotides: TGTGCCAGCAGTTTACAGGGGGCGAGTGGAAACACCATATATTTT.

V is TRBV11-1 and J is TRBJ2-7; 7 nucleotides agree with TRBD1. Trimming cost V 0 bases and J 3 bases; bases outside gene matches: 8. The germline CDR1 and CDR2 sequences are SGHAT and FQDESV (reference sequence). The CDR3 runs 16 residues. CDR3 nucleotide sequence: TGTGCCAGCAGCTTAGCTTATACCGGGACAGACTACGAGCAGTACTTC. The encoded protein is CASSLAYTGTDYEQYF.

This chain joins TRBV7-9 and TRBJ1-2; a possible D gene is TRBD1 (5 bases). Germline-derived CDR1 and CDR2 are SEHNR and FQNEAQ (reference sequence). CDR3 length: 14 amino acids. With 5 bases removed from V and 0 bases from J, the gap between germline ends came to 10 bases. The CDR3 loop reads CASSPRQSNYGYTF. The CDR3 nucleotides are TGTGCCAGCAGCCCCCGACAGTCTAACTATGGCTACACCTTC.

The V gene is TRBV7-2, the J gene TRBJ1-5, with D possibly TRBD1 on 6 matching bases. CDR3 length equals 16 residues. V was clipped by 5 bases and J by 0 bases, with 14 bases between them. CDR1 is SGHTA and CDR2 is FQGNSA in the germline V gene. This CDR3 reads CASSPRQVGSNQPQHF. The CDR3 region has the DNA TGTGCCAGCAGCCCAAGACAGGTCGGTAGCAATCAGCCCCAGCATTTT.

The chain joins TRBV28 to TRBJ2-6; D remains ambiguous. Germline V lookup: CDR1 MDHEN, CDR2 SYDVKM. The V gene lost 3 bases and the J gene lost 0 bases, with 9 bases spanning the gap. The CDR3 has 16 amino acids. In DNA, the CDR3 is TGTGCCAGCAGTTTTCAAGGGATCTCTGGGGCCAACGTCCTGACTTTC. Translating it yields CASSFQGISGANVLTF.

This rearrangement joins TRBV2 to TRBJ2-7; TRBD2 is a possible D gene (5 bases). CDR1 is SNHLY, CDR2 FYNNEI, per germline. CDR3 size: 15 residues. Trimming left V 6 bases short and J 3 bases short, with 18 bases between. For the CDR3, the DNA is TGTGCCAGCAGCACTCGGAGGCGGCAAGTCTACGAGCAGTACTTC. It codes for CASSTRRRQVYEQYF.

The V call is TRBV18, the J call TRBJ1-4; D ambiguous. V was trimmed by 3 bases and J by 5 bases, leaving 13 bases between them. Germline V lookup: CDR1 KGHSH, CDR2 LQKENI. The CDR3 extends over 15 amino acids. The CDR3 DNA reads as TGTGCCAGCTCACCGGCCGGCCCAAAAAATGAAAAACTGTTTTTT. It is translated as CASSPAGPKNEKLFF.

This chain joins TRBV3-1 (or the pseudogene TRBV3-2) and TRBJ1-5; no clear D. Germline CDR1 LGHDT, CDR2 YNNKEL (reference sequence). The V and J ends lost 2 bases and 4 bases respectively, with 6 bases between them. The CDR3 runs to 13 residues. The CDR3 coding sequence is TGTGCCAGCAGCCAATATTCAAATCAGCCCCAGCATTTT. It is translated as CASSQYSNQPQHF.

The DNA for the CDR3 is TGTGCCAGCAGTTACGACAGGGCAAAGGCTTTGGGCGAGCAGTACTTC. This encodes CASSYDRAKALGEQYF. This rearrangement joins TRBV6-5 to TRBJ2-7; 7 positions agree with TRBD1. This CDR3 is built from 16 residues. Germline assignment: CDR1 MNHEY and CDR2 SVGAGI. Trimming removed 2 bases from V and 6 bases from J; junction bases left unmatched: 13.

The J gene is TRBJ2-7, the V gene TRBV5-1, with TRBD2 identical over 13 bases. There are 15 residues in the CDR3. The V and J ends lost 3 bases and 5 bases, in that order; junction bases with no gene match: 5. Germline CDR1 and CDR2: SGHRS and YFSETQ. Here the CDR3 DNA reads TGCGCCAGCAGCTCCCGGACTAGCGGGAGAGACGAGCAGTACTTC. Residues: CASSSRTSGRDEQYF.

The V gene is TRBV6-5, the J gene TRBJ1-6; 7 bases align to TRBD1. V shed 2 bases, J shed 9 bases, and the junction held 7 bases outside the gene matches. There are 15 residues in the CDR3. Per germline, CDR1 MNHEY and CDR2 SVGAGI. CDR3 nucleotide sequence: TGTGCCAGCAGTTACCAGGGGGAGATGGGTTCACCCCTCCACTTT. Its protein is CASSYQGEMGSPLHF.

The rearrangement links TRBV2 to TRBJ1-5; 8 bases align to TRBD1. Germline-derived CDR1 and CDR2 are SNHLY and FYNNEI. Trimming cost V 6 bases and J 3 bases; bases outside gene matches: 7. CDR3 length: 15 residues. This CDR3 reads CASRMGQALNQPQHF. CDR3 DNA: TGTGCCAGCAGGATGGGACAGGCCCTCAATCAGCCCCAGCATTTT.

V usage is TRBV2 and J usage is TRBJ1-5, with a possible D match to TRBD1 (5 bases). V lost 6 bases and J 0 bases, leaving 9 bases between the germline ends. The CDR3 is 14 residues long. Germline V gene data show CDR1 as SNHLY and CDR2 as FYNNEI. The CDR3 reads CASRGTVSNQPQHF. CDR3 DNA: TGTGCCAGCAGAGGGACGGTTAGCAATCAGCCCCAGCATTTT.

The V and J genes are TRBV7-2 and TRBJ1-3; D not certain. Germline CDR1 and CDR2: SGHTA and FQGNSA. V lost 1 base to trimming and J lost 0 bases, with 7 bases between them. The CDR3 runs to 15 residues. DNA of the CDR3: TGTGCCAGCAGCTTAGGCGGGATCTCTGGAAACACCATATATTTT. It is translated as CASSLGGISGNTIYF. The entire variable domain, with the rest obtained from reference TRBV7-2 and TRBJ1-3, is as follows: GAGVSQSPSNKVTEKGKDVELRCDPISGHTALYWYRQSLGQGLEFLIYFQGNSAPDKSGLPSDRFSAERTGGSVSTLTIQRTQQEDSAVYLCASSLGGISGNTIYFGEGSWLTVV.

The rearrangement uses TRBV5-1 and TRBJ2-3; 12 positions match TRBD2. The germline CDR1 and CDR2 sequences are SGHRS and YFSETQ. The CDR3 is 17 amino acids. V lost 5 bases to trimming and J lost 4 bases; unmatched junction nucleotides: 11. The CDR3 sequence: CASRPPGLAGVADTQYF. CDR3 nucleotide sequence: TGCGCCAGCAGACCCCCGGGACTAGCGGGCGTGGCAGATACGCAGTATTTT.

The count of this clone is one. The chain uses TRBV12-3 or TRBV12-4 and TRBJ2-7; D might be TRBD2 (5 bases). The CDR3 spans 13 residues. V was trimmed by 3 bases and J by 5 bases, leaving 11 bases between them. The CDR3 DNA reads as TGTGCCAGCAGTTTGCGGGCGCCCAACGAGCAGTACTTC. Translated, it gives CASSLRAPNEQYF.

This chain uses TRBV5-1 with TRBJ2-5; TRBD2 aligns across 9 bases. This CDR3 region has 15 residues. Germline CDR1 and CDR2: SGHRS and YFSETQ. The junction had 5 bases not matched to a gene; V was cut back by 3 bases and J by 2 bases. CDR3 DNA: TGCGCCAGCAGCTCCCGAGCGGGGGGACAAGAGACCCAGTACTTC. This gives the protein CASSSRAGGQETQYF.

V usage is TRBV30 and J usage is TRBJ1-1, with D hard to call. Per the germline V gene, CDR1 is GTSNPN and CDR2 is SVGIG (reference sequence). This CDR3 is 13 amino acids long. Trimming shortened V by 2 bases and J by 11 bases, and 18 bases separated the two germline ends. The DNA for the CDR3 is TGTGCCTGGAGTCCCGATCAACTTAGGGATGCTTTCTTT. Translating it yields CAWSPDQLRDAFF.

This chain uses TRBV7-9 with TRBJ2-7; D gene uncertain. The CDR3 has 12 amino acids. Germline CDR1 is SEHNR and CDR2 is FQNEAQ (reference sequence). V gave up 5 bases and J gave up 2 bases, with 7 bases separating them. Here the CDR3 reads CASSPEPYEQYF. The CDR3 coding sequence is TGTGCCAGCAGCCCCGAACCCTACGAGCAGTACTTC.

This clone was seen more than once but under ten times. V is TRBV6-5 and J is TRBJ2-7, with 10 bases fitting TRBD1. The germline V gene has CDR1 MNHEY and CDR2 SVGAGI. Trimming took 5 bases from V and 4 from J; bases not matched to a gene: 5. The CDR3 runs to 14 residues. CDR3 residues: CASSRGQGEYEQYF. CDR3 nucleotide sequence: TGTGCCAGCAGTCGCGGACAGGGGGAGTACGAGCAGTACTTC.

This clone occurred a few times. The chain recombines TRBV7-8 with TRBJ2-7; D unresolved. Germline CDR1 reads SGHVS; CDR2 reads FQNEAQ. V was clipped by 4 bases and J by 3 bases, with 4 bases between them. CDR3 size: 11 residues. As DNA, the CDR3 is TGTGCCAGCAGCTCCTACTACGAGCAGTACTTC. Its protein product is CASSSYYEQYF.